This entry concerns a single T cell receptor beta chain. Its antigen is unknown. This record comes from a study of CD8+CD57+ T cells in acquired aplastic anemia. Study as a whole: Sorted CD4+ and CD8+ cells gave an average of roughly 3.2 ug of DNA. For CD4+ cells, healthy donors had an average of roughly 11 million reads. Study-wide findings and caveats: The same twenty-nine CD8+ CDR3 sequences occurred in patients and in controls.

The TCR beta profiling, which covered VDJ combination and CDR3 sequence, was carried out using genomic DNA as the template. MiXCR, run by TCRdb on the reads, gives a single entry per CDR3 protein. The table records 350,000 to 450,000 distinct CDR3 sequences, roughly 64% of them present only once. The CDR3 sequence is 15 residues long. Trimming took off 5 bases at V and 15 bases at J, with 26 bases between the two ends. The germline V gene has CDR1 SEHNR and CDR2 FQNEAQ (reference sequence). The sequenced sample consisted of sorted CD4+, CD8+, or CD8+CD57+ T cells (not recorded which) from PBMCs. The chain couples TRBV7-9 to TRBJ2-1; D might be TRBD1 (7 bases). This TCR was recovered from a human donor in good health, serving as a control. CDR3 sequence (DNA): TGTGCCAGCAGCGCCGGGGGACAGTGCACGAGCAAGCCGTTCTTC. It is translated as CASSAGGQCTSKPFF.